Below, one T cell receptor beta chain is given with its context. Its antigen remains unknown. Amplification used 60 Vbeta primers and 13 Jbeta primers. Clones were sequenced by immunoSEQ multiplex PCR, and TCRdb holds only the in-frame ones, with some missing. This sample has roughly 150,000 clones, with roughly 80% found just once. The germline V gene has CDR1 SGHRS and CDR2 YFSETQ. V dropped 4 bases and J dropped 4; count of bases not matched to a gene: 3. The CDR3 loop spans 14 amino acids. The data were taken from a study of cytomegalovirus exposure and HLA in healthy donors. Broader study findings: Being productive about 87% or about 30% of the time was typical of most TCR beta V segments in an earlier analysis.

Sequencing was performed on PBMCs. This chain joins TRBV5-1 and TRBJ2-5, with TRBD2 matching 11 bases. The receptor was isolated from a man younger than 35 in good health and CMV-seropositive. The CDR3 protein is CASSGGTSGETQYF. CDR3 coding DNA: TGCGCCAGCAGCGGGGGGACTAGCGGAGAGACCCAGTACTTC.